Each of the 2 T cell receptor beta chains below was sequenced from the same sample in a study of cytomegalovirus exposure and HLA in healthy donors. The PCR made use of 60 Vbeta and 13 Jbeta primers. Assay: immunoSEQ multiplex PCR; the TCRdb copy retains only in-frame clones and omits some. The sample has about 270,000 clones; more than 55% are singletons. What was sequenced was PBMCs. The receptor set was obtained from a female donor in good health and CMV-seronegative.

The chain uses TRBV7-9 and TRBJ1-2, with 7 nucleotides matching TRBD1. Per germline, CDR1 SEHNR and CDR2 FQNEAQ (reference sequence). The J segment lost 2 bases and the V segment lost 2 bases, leaving 11 bases of the junction unmatched. The CDR3 spans 17 residues. The DNA for the CDR3 is TGTGCCAGCAGCTTACTCGATTTAGGGGACAGAAACTATGGCTACACCTTC. It codes for CASSLLDLGDRNYGYTF.

This chain connects TRBV27 to TRBJ2-1; TRBD2 aligns across 14 bases. CDR1 and CDR2 from the germline V gene are MNHEY and SMNVEV (reference sequence). This CDR3 is 19 amino acids long. The J segment lost 8 bases and the V segment lost 1 base, leaving 13 bases of the junction unmatched. This chain's CDR3 is CASSLYGTSGRIGHYEQFF. CDR3 DNA: TGTGCCAGCAGTTTATATGGGACTAGCGGGAGAATAGGGCACTATGAGCAGTTCTTC.